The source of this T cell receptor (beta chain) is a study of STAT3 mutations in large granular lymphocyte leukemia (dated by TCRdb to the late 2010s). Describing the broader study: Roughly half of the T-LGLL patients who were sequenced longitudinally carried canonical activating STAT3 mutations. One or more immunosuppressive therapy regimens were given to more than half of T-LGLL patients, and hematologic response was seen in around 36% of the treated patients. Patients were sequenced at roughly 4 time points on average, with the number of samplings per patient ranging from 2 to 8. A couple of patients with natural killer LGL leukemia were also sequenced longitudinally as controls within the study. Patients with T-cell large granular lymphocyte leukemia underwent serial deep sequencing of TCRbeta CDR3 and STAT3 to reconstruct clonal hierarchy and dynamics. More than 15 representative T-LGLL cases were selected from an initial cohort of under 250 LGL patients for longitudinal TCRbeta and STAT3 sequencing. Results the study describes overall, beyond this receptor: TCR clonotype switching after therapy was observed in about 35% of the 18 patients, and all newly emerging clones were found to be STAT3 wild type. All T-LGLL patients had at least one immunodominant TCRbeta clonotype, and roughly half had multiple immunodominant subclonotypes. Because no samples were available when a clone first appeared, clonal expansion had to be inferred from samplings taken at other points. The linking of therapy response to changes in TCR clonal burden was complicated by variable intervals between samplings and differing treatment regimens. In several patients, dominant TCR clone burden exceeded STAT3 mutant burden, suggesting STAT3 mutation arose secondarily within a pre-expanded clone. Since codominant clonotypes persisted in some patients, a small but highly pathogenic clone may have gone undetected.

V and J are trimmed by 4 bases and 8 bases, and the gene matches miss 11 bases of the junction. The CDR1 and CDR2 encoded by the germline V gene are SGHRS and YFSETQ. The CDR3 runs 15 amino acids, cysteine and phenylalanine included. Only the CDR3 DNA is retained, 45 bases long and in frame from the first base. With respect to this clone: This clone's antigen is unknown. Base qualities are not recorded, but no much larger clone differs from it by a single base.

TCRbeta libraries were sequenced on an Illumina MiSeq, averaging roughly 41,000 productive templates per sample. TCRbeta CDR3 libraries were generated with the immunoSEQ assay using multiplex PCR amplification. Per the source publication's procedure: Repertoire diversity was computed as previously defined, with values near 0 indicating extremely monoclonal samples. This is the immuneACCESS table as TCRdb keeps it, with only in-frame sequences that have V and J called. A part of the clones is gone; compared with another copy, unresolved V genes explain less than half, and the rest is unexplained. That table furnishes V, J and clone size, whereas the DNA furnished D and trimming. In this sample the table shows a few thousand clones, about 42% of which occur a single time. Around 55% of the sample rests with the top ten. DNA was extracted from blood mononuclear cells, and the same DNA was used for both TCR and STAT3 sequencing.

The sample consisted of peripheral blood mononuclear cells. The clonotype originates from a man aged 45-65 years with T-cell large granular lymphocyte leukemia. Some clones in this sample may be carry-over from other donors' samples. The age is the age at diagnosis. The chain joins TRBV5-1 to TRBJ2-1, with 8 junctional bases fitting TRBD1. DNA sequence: TGCGCCAGCAGCCCCGGACAGGGTGGGTTAGATGAGCAGTTCTTC. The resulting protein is CASSPGQGGLDEQFF.